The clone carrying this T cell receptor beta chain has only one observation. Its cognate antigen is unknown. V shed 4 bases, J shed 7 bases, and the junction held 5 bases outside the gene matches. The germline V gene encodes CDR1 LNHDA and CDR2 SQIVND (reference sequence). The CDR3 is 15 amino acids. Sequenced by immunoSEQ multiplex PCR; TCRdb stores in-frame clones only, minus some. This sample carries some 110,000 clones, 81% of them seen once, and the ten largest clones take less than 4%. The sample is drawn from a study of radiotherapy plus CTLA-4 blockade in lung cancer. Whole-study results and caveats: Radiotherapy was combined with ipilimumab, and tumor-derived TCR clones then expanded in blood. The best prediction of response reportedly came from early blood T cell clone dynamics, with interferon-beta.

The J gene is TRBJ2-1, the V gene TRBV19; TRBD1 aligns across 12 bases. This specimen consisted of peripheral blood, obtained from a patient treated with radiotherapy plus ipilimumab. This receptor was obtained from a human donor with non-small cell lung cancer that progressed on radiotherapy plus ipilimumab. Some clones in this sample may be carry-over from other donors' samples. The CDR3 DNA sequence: TGTGCCAGTAGTACCGGGACAGGGGGCTCGAATGAGCAGTTCTTC. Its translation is CASSTGTGGSNEQFF. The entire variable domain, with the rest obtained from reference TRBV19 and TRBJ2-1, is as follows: DGGITQSPKYLFRKEGQNVTLSCEQNLNHDAMYWYRQDPGQGLRLIYYSQIVNDFQKGDIAEGYSVSREKKESFPLTVTSAQKNPTAFYLCASSTGTGGSNEQFFGPGTRLTVL.